This TCR beta chain was observed in a study of cytomegalovirus exposure and HLA in healthy donors. PCR was performed using 60 Vbeta and 13 Jbeta primers. The table came from immunoSEQ multiplex PCR; TCRdb's copy has only in-frame clones and leaves some out. The sample has about 170,000 clones, around 80% seen once. The germline V gene has CDR1 SGHVS and CDR2 FNYEAQ. With 0 bases removed from V and 7 bases from J, the gap between germline ends came to 6 bases. The CDR3 runs to 13 residues. The sequencing sample was made of PBMCs. The sequence was obtained from a woman in her forties or fifties in good health and CMV-seropositive. J is TRBJ1-4 and V is TRBV7-6; no definite D call. In nucleotides, the CDR3 is TGTGCCAGCAGCTTAGCAACGGGTGAAAAACTGTTTTTT. Amino acids: CASSLATGEKLFF.